This T cell receptor (beta chain) was found in a study of CD8+ T cells in alopecia areata. Findings of the study overall: The treated group had a single nonresponder, limiting CD8+ expansion-response conclusions.

Germline CDR1 reads LNHNV; CDR2 reads YYDKDF (reference sequence). Between the trimmed V and J ends, which lost 5 bases and 0 bases, there was a span of 18 bases. The CDR3 spans 17 residues. Concerning this clone itself: Its cognate antigen is unknown.

The treatment here: oral pan-JAK inhibitor, 5-10 mg twice daily. cDNA serving as the sequencing template came from extracted, reverse transcribed RNA. Assay: immunoSEQ multiplex PCR; the TCRdb copy retains only in-frame clones and omits some. The sample includes 150,000 to 200,000 clones, 60% of them seen just once. The J gene is TRBJ2-3, the V gene TRBV15, with a tentative D call TRBD1 (6 bases). The sequences come from CD4+ T cells sorted from blood, collected at week 24, from a patient treated with tofacitinib. The clonotype comes from a human donor with alopecia areata. This CDR3 is CATSPGTHSESTDTQYF. The CDR3 DNA follows: TGTGCCACCAGCCCCGGGACACACTCCGAGAGCACAGATACGCAGTATTTT.